This paragraph reports one T cell receptor beta chain. This specimen belongs to a study of low-dose radiotherapy and immunotherapy resistance in tumors. Alpha and beta chains were covered, as first-strand cDNA relied on TRAV- and TRBV-specific primers. With a constant-region primer and a V-primer adapter, TCRs were subjected to roughly 20 PCR cycles of amplification. Isolated mRNA was amplified by in vitro transcription. In TCRdb, the reads were re-called with MiXCR into one record per CDR3 protein. The sample includes around 79,000 distinct CDR3 sequences, approximately 20% seen only once; the top ten take more than 4.5%. This CDR3 region has 15 residues. V trimming: 4 bases; J trimming: 4 bases; junction bases outside the gene matches: 6. Germline V gene sequence: CDR1 SGHNT, CDR2 YYREEE (reference sequence). Time point: before trial treatment.

The material was PBMCs, obtained before treatment. V and J are TRBV5-4 and TRBJ1-2; 11 bases fit TRBD1. The source is a male donor with prostate cancer. Here the CDR3 reads CASSTGTGGAYGYTF. DNA of the CDR3: TGTGCCAGCAGCACCGGGACAGGGGGAGCCTATGGCTACACCTTC.